This is a list of T cell receptor beta chains from one sample in a study of T cells after yellow fever vaccination. TCRdb reprocessed the 5' RACE reads via MiXCR and lists one record per CDR3 protein. The sample includes some 350,000 distinct CDR3 sequences, around 4.1% of them seen just once. The sample in question was PBMCs, obtained 5 days after the yellow fever booster vaccination. The receptors derive from a man younger than 35 who received the YFV17D yellow fever vaccine. The CDR3 runs from the conserved cysteine through the conserved F or W. Fields, in order: clone size, V gene, J gene, D gene, CDR3 length, CDR3 protein, CDR3 DNA. A D gene is named only where the DNA matches it firmly. Only some rows state a clone size, as once, few, many or a class for expanded clones.

>many|TRBV5-1|TRBJ1-2|.|20
CASSLVLLGRRSSANYGYTF
TGCGCCAGCAGCTTGGTCCTATTGGGGAGGAGGTCTTCTGCTAACTATGGCTACACCTTC
>.|TRBV5-4|TRBJ2-2|TRBD2|18
CASSPRLAGGPNTGELFF
TGTGCCAGCAGCCCAAGACTAGCGGGGGGGCCGAACACCGGGGAGCTGTTTTTT
>few|TRBV20-1|TRBJ1-1|.|13
CSAEREGVTEAFF
TGCAGTGCCGAGCGGGAAGGGGTTACTGAAGCTTTCTTT
>.|TRBV27|TRBJ1-6|.|16
CASSLLGSSYNSPLHF
TGTGCCAGCAGTTTATTGGGGAGCTCCTATAATTCACCCCTCCACTTT
>.|TRBV9|TRBJ1-2|TRBD1|16
CASSVAGTGDDYGYTF
TGTGCCAGCAGCGTAGCCGGGACAGGGGACGACTATGGCTACACCTTC
>.|TRBV11-2|TRBJ2-5|TRBD2|16
CASSLGLAGGPETQYF
TGTGCCAGCAGCTTAGGACTAGCGGGGGGGCCCGAGACCCAGTACTTC
>many|TRBV4-3|TRBJ2-7|.|15
CASSQTGASSYEQYF
TGCGCCAGCAGCCAGACGGGGGCGAGCTCCTACGAGCAGTACTTC
>few|TRBV19|TRBJ2-1|TRBD1|13
CASSLQGTGEQFF
TGTGCCAGTAGCCTACAGGGGACCGGTGAGCAGTTCTTC
>few|TRBV7-2|TRBJ1-4|.|15
CASSSRRDPREKLFF
TGTGCCAGCAGCTCACGACGGGACCCTCGGGAAAAACTGTTTTTT
>few|TRBV7-9|TRBJ2-1|.|14
CASSLVLRNNEQFF
TGTGCCAGCAGCTTAGTTCTCCGCAACAATGAGCAGTTCTTC